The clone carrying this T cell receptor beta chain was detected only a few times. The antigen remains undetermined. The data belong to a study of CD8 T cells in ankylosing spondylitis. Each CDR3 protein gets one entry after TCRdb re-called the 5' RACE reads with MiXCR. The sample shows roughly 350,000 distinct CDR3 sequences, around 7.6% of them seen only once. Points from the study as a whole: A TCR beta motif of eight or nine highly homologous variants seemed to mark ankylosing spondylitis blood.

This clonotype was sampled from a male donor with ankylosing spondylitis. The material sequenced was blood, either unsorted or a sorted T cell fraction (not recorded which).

The DNA of the CDR3 is TGTGCCAGCAGCCGTAGCGGGAGTCCCCCAGATACGCAGTATTTT. Amino acid sequence: CASSRSGSPPDTQYF. The V and J genes are TRBV12-3 or TRBV12-4 and TRBJ2-3; 9 nucleotides match TRBD2. This CDR3 has 15 residues. The ends lost 6 bases at V and 4 bases at J; junction bases unmatched: 8.